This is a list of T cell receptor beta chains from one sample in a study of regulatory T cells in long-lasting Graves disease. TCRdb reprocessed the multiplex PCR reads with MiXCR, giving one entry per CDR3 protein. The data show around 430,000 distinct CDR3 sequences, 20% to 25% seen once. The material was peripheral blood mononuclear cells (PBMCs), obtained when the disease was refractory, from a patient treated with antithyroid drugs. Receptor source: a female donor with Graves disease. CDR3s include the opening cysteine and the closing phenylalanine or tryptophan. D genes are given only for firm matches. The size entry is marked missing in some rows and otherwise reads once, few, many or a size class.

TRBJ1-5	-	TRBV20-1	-	CSACPGGNQPQHF	TGCAGTGCCTGTCCGGGCGGCAATCAGCCCCAGCATTTT
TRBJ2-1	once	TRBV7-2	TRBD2	CASSLSGGSSYNEQFF	TGTGCCAGCAGCTTATCCGGGGGGAGCTCCTACAATGAGCAGTTCTTC
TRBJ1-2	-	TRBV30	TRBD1	CACYKSPGQGARGYTF	TGTGCCTGCTATAAATCTCCGGGACAGGGGGCGAGGGGCTACACCTTC
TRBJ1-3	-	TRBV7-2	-	CASSSGHRNTIYF	TGTGCCAGCAGCTCGGGACATCGAAACACCATATATTTT
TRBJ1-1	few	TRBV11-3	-	CASSQRPDRMNTEAFF	TGTGCCAGCAGCCAGAGGCCCGACAGAATGAACACTGAAGCTTTCTTT
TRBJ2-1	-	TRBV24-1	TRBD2	CATSDTQGLAAYNEQFF	TGTGCCACCAGTGACACCCAGGGACTAGCGGCCTACAATGAGCAGTTCTTC
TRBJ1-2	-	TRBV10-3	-	CAIKVTGNYGYTF	TGTGCCATCAAGGTAACAGGGAACTATGGCTACACCTTC
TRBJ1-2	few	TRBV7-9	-	CASSPVPHNYGYTF	TGTGCCAGCAGCCCCGTGCCACACAACTATGGCTACACCTTC
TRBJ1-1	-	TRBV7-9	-	CASSLVAMEAFF	TGTGCCAGCAGCTTAGTTGCCATGGAAGCTTTCTTT
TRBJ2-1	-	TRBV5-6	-	CASSSGPNEQFF	TGTGCCAGCAGCTCCGGACCCAATGAGCAGTTCTTC
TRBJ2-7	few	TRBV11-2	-	CASSWGGSMPGEGDF	TGTGCCAGCAGCTGGGGCGGGAGCATGCCCGGGGAGGGGGACTTC
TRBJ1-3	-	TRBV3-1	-	CASSQVQLYSGNTIYF	TGTGCCAGCAGCCAAGTTCAGTTATACTCTGGAAACACCATATATTTT
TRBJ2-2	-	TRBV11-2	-	CASSTPPGTVGSIGELFF	TGTGCCAGCAGCACACCTCCCGGGACTGTAGGTTCTATTGGGGAGCTGTTTTTT
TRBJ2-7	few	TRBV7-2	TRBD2	CASSSGGTTAGREQYF	TGTGCCAGCAGCTCGGGGGGGACAACCGCGGGTCGGGAGCAGTACTTC
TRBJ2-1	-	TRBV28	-	CASGRNEQFF	TGTGCCAGCGGTAGGAATGAGCAGTTCTTC
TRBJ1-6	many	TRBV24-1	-	CATSEAYNSPLHF	TGTGCCACCAGTGAGGCTTATAATTCACCCCTCCACTTT
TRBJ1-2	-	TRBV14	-	CASSQDDSSNYGYTF	TGTGCCAGCAGCCAAGATGACAGCTCTAACTATGGCTACACCTTC
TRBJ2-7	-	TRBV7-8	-	CASSFDRSSYEQYF	TGTGCCAGCAGCTTCGACAGGAGCTCCTACGAGCAGTACTTC
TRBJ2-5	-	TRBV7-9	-	CASSSYRDPGPGTQYF	TGTGCCAGCAGCTCGTACCGGGACCCCGGGCCGGGGACCCAGTACTTC
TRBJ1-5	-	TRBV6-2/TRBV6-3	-	CATQAGLSQPRHF	TGTGCCACCCAAGCTGGGTTAAGTCAGCCCCGGCATTTT
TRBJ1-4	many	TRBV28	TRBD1	CASSPHQGAANEKLFF	TGTGCCAGCAGTCCGCATCAGGGGGCGGCTAATGAAAAACTGTTTTTT
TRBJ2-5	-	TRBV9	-	CASSDGTIETQYF	TGTGCCAGCAGCGATGGGACCATCGAGACCCAGTACTTC
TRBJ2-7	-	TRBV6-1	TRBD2	CASSPRSGGTSLFYEQYF	TGTGCCAGCAGCCCCCGGTCGGGGGGGACCTCACTTTTCTACGAGCAGTACTTC
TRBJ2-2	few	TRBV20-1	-	CSATGGTWGELFF	TGCAGTGCCACGGGGGGCACCTGGGGGGAGCTGTTTTTT
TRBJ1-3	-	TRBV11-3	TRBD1	CASSSRDRPGNTIYF	TGTGCCAGCAGCTCCCGGGACAGGCCTGGAAACACCATATATTTT
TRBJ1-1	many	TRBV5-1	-	CASIGDSRSEAFF	TGCGCCAGCATCGGAGACAGTCGGTCGGAAGCTTTCTTT
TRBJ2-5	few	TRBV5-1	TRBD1	CASSLLGQGRETQYF	TGCGCCAGCAGCTTGTTGGGACAGGGAAGAGAGACCCAGTACTTC
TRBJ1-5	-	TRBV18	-	CASSSTANQPQHF	TGTGCCAGCTCCTCGACAGCCAATCAGCCCCAGCATTTT
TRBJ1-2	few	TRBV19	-	CASSDGDSDGYTF	TGTGCCAGTAGTGACGGGGATAGCGATGGCTACACCTTC
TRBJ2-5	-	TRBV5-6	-	CASSSKTVPGQETQYF	TGTGCCAGCAGCTCCAAGACCGTACCGGGGCAAGAGACCCAGTACTTC
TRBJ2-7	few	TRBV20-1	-	CSASKGPDYEQYF	TGCAGTGCCAGTAAGGGACCGGACTACGAGCAGTACTTC
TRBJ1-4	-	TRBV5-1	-	CASSTARASNEKLFF	TGCGCCAGCTCGACCGCCCGGGCTTCTAATGAAAAACTGTTTTTT
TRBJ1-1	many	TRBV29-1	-	CSVEDLNTEAFF	TGCAGCGTTGAAGATCTGAACACTGAAGCTTTCTTT
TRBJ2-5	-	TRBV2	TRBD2	CASSALGLAGETQYF	TGCGCCAGCAGCGCCTTGGGACTAGCGGGAGAGACCCAGTACTTC
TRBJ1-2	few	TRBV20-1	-	CSARLAGTMLTGYTF	TGCAGTGCTAGATTGGCAGGGACAATGCTCACTGGCTACACCTTC
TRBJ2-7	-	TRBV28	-	CASSVAAANYEQYF	TGTGCCAGCTCTGTCGCAGCGGCCAACTACGAGCAGTACTTC
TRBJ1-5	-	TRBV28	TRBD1	CASNPGQANQPQHF	TGTGCCAGCAACCCCGGACAGGCCAATCAGCCCCAGCATTTT
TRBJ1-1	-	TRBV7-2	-	CASSPHVGTEAFF	TGTGCCAGCAGCCCGCACGTGGGCACTGAAGCTTTCTTT
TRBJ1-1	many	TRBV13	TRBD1	CASSLRGLDTEAFF	TGTGCCAGCAGTCTAAGGGGGCTCGACACTGAAGCTTTCTTT
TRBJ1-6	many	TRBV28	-	CASSPISGAGYSPLHF	TGTGCCAGCAGTCCGATCTCAGGGGCAGGGTATTCACCCCTCCACTTT
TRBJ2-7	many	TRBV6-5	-	CASSFTDGLEQYF	TGTGCCAGCAGTTTCACGGACGGTCTTGAGCAGTACTTC
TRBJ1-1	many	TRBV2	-	CASSLNGGWRDTEAFF	TGTGCCAGCAGTTTGAATGGGGGATGGCGGGACACTGAAGCTTTCTTT
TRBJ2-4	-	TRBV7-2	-	CASSLSGNSKNIQYF	TGTGCCAGCAGCTTATCCGGGAATTCCAAAAACATTCAGTACTTC
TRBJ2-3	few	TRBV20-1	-	CSARVARGTDTQYF	TGCAGTGCTAGAGTCGCGAGAGGCACAGATACGCAGTATTTT
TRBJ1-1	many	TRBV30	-	CAWAPTNTEAFF	TGTGCCTGGGCCCCCACGAACACTGAAGCTTTCTTT
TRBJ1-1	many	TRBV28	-	CASSFSLGGVEEAFF	TGTGCCAGCAGCTTTTCGTTGGGGGGCGTAGAGGAAGCTTTCTTT
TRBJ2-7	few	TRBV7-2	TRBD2	CASSLGPSGMSLSYEQYF	TGTGCCAGCAGCTTAGGCCCTAGCGGGATGTCCCTCTCCTACGAGCAGTACTTC
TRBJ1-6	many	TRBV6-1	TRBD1	CASKETGDNSPLHF	TGTGCCAGCAAAGAGACAGGGGATAATTCACCCCTCCACTTT
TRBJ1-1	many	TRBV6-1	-	CASRKHQTVREAFF	TGTGCCAGCAGAAAACACCAGACAGTCCGAGAAGCTTTCTTT